This T cell receptor beta chain was obtained from a study of patients and donors after allogeneic stem cell transplantation. TCRdb used MiXCR to reprocess the RT-PCR reads, holding one entry per CDR3 protein. The sample has 70,000 or so distinct CDR3 sequences, around 27% seen once; the top ten hold roughly 29%. Specimen: blood, either unsorted or a sorted T cell fraction (not recorded which). The receptor comes from a human donor who was either an allogeneic HSCT recipient or a stem cell or donor lymphocyte infusion donor (not recorded which). It is not recorded whose cells these are; they may come from a transplant donor.

This CDR3 is CASSAKTGLSLSTDTQYF. In DNA form, the CDR3 reads TGTGCCAGCAGCGCTAAGACGGGACTTTCCTTGAGCACAGATACGCAGTATTTT. This chain joins TRBV9 and TRBJ2-3; a weak D match, TRBD2 (6 bases). CDR3 length: 18 residues. V dropped 3 bases and J dropped 0 bases, with 20 bases sitting between them. Germline CDR1 is SGDLS and CDR2 is YYNGEE.